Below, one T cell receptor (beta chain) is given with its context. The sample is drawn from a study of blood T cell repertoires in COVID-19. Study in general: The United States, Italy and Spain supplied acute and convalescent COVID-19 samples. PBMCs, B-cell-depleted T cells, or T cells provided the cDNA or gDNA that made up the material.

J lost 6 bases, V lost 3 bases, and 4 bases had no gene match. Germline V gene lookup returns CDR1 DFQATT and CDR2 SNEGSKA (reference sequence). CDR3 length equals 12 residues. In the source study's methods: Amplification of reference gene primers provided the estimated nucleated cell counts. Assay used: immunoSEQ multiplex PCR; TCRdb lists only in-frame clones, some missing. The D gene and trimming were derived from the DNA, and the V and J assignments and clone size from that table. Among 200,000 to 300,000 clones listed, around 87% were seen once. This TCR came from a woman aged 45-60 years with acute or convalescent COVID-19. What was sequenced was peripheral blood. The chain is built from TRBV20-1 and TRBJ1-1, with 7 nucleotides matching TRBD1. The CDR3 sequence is CSASHRGAEAFF. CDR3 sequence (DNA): TGCAGTGCTAGTCACAGGGGCGCTGAAGCTTTCTTT.